Ten or more counts support the clone carrying this T cell receptor (beta chain). The ends were cut back, 8 bases at V and 6 bases at J, with 8 bases in the middle. The V gene's germline CDR1 is MNHEY and CDR2 SVGAGI. This CDR3 contains 12 residues. MiXCR, applied by TCRdb to the 5' RACE reads, yields one record per CDR3 protein. The sample holds about 210,000 distinct CDR3 sequences, less than 3.5% seen once. This sample is drawn from a study of T cells after yellow fever vaccination. The overall study: Preparation of fractions with low cell numbers was performed using SMART-Seq v4 Ultra Low Input.

The J gene is TRBJ1-6, the V gene TRBV6-5, with D possibly TRBD1 on 6 matching bases. Sequenced here: CD4+ T cells sorted from PBMCs, sampled 10 days after the yellow fever booster vaccination. The TCR comes from a man aged 18 to 30 who received the YFV17D yellow fever vaccine. This CDR3 reads CASWTANSPLHF. In nucleotides, the CDR3 is TGTGCCAGCTGGACAGCTAATTCACCCCTCCACTTT.